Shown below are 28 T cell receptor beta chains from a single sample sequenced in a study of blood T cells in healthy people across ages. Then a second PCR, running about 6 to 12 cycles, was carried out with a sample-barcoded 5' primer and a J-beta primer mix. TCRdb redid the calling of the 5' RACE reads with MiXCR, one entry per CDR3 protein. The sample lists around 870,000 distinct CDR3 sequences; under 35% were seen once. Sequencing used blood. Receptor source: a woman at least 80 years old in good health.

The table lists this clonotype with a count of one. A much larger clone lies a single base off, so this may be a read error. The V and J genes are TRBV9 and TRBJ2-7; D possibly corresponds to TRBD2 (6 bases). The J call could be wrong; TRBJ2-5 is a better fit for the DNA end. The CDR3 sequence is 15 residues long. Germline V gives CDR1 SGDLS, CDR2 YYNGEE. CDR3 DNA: TGTGCCAGCAGCGTAACCCCCTCGCGGGGAGGGACCCAGTACTTC. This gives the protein CASSVTPSRGGTQYF.

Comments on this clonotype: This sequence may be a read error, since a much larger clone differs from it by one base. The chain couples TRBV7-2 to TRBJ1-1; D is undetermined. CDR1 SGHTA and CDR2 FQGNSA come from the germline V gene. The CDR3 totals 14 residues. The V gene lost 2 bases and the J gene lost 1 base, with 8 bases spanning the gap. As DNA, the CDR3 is TGTGCCAGCAGCTTATTCGACCCGAACACTGAAGCTTTCTTT. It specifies CASSLFDPNTEAFF. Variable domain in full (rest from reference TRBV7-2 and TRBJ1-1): GAGVSQSPSNKVTEKGKDVELRCDPISGHTALYWYRQSLGQGLEFLIYFQGNSAPDKSGLPSDRFSAERTGGSVSTLTIQRTQQEDSAVYLCASSLFDPNTEAFFGQGTRLTVV.

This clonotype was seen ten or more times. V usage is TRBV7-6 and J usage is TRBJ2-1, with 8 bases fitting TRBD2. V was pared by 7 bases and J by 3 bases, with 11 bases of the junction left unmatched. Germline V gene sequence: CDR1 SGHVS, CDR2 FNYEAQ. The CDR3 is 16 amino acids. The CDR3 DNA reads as TGTGCCAGCACCCCTCGACTTAGCGGGGTCTACAATGAGCAGTTCTTC. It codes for CASTPRLSGVYNEQFF. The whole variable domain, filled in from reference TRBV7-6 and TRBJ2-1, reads GAGVSQSPRYKVTKRGQDVALRCDPISGHVSLYWYRQALGQGPEFLTYFNYEAQQDKSGLPNDRFSAERPEGSISTLTIQRTEQRDSAMYRCASTPRLSGVYNEQFFGPGTRLTVL.

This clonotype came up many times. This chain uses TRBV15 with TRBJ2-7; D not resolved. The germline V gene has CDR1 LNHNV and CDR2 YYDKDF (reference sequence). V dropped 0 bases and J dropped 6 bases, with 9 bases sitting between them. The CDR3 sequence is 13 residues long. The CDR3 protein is CATSREPSSEQYF. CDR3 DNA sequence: TGTGCCACCAGCAGAGAACCCAGCAGCGAGCAGTACTTC. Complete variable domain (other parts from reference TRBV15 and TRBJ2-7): DAMVIQNPRYQVTQFGKPVTLSCSQTLNHNVMYWYQQKSSQAPKLLFHYYDKDFNNEADTPDNFQSRRPNTSFCFLDIRSPGLGDTAMYLCATSREPSSEQYFGPGTRLTVT.

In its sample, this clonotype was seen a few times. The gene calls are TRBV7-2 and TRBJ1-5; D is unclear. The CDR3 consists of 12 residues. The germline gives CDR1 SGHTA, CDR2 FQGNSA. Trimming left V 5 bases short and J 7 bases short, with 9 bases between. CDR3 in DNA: TGTGCCAGCAGCGCCGATTGGCAGCCCCAGCATTTT. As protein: CASSADWQPQHF.

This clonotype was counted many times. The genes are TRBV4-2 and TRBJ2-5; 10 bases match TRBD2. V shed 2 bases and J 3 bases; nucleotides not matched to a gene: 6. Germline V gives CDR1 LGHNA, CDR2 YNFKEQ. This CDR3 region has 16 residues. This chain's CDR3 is CASSQSPSGGEETQYF. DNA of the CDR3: TGTGCCAGCAGCCAATCCCCGAGCGGGGGGGAAGAGACCCAGTACTTC.

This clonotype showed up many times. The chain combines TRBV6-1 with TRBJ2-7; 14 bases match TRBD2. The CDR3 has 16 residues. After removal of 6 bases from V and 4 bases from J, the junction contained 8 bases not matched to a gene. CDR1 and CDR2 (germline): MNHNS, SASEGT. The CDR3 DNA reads TGTGCCAGCAGCGGACTAGCGGGAGGCGATCGGTACGAGCAGTACTTC. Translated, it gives CASSGLAGGDRYEQYF.

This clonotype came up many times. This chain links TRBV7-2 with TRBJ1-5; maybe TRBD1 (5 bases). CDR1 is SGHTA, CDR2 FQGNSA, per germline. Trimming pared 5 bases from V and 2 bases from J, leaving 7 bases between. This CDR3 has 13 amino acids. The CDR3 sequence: CASSGGGNQPQHF. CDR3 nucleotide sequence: TGTGCCAGCAGCGGGGGAGGCAATCAGCCCCAGCATTTT.

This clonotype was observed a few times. The CDR3 region has the DNA TGTGCCAGCAGCCCAAACAGGGCCTCGGGCACCGGGGAGCTGTTTTTT. As protein: CASSPNRASGTGELFF. This chain joins TRBV7-2 and TRBJ2-2; possibly TRBD1 for D (6 bases). Trimming stripped 5 bases from V and 4 bases from J, with 17 bases between. The germline V gene encodes CDR1 SGHTA and CDR2 FQGNSA. The CDR3 totals 16 residues.

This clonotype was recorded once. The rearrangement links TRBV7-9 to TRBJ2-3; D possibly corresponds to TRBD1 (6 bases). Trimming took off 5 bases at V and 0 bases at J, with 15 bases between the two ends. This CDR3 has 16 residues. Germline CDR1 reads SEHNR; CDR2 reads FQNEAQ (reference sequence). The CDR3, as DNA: TGTGCCAGCAGCGTGCTTTTGGGGGCTAGCACAGATACGCAGTATTTT. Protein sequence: CASSVLLGASTDTQYF.

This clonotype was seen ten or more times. In nucleotides, the CDR3 is TGCAGTGCTAGAGATGGAGGGGGCGTTAGCTATGGCTACACCTTC. It encodes CSARDGGGVSYGYTF. V usage is TRBV20-1 and J usage is TRBJ1-2, with 7 bases identical to TRBD1. The CDR3 has 15 residues. Germline V gene lookup returns CDR1 DFQATT and CDR2 SNEGSKA (reference sequence). J gave up 4 bases and V 0 bases, and 8 bases lay outside the gene matches.

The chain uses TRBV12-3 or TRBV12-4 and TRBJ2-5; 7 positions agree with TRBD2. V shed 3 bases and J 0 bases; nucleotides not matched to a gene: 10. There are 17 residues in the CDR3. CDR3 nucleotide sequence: TGTGCCAGCAGTTTTATGTTTGGTGCGGGGGACCAAGAGACCCAGTACTTC. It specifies CASSFMFGAGDQETQYF.

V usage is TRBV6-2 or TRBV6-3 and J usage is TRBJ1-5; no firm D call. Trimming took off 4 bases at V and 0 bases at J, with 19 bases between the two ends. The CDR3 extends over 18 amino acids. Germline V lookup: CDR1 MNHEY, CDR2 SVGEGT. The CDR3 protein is CASSSPGVVLYSNQPQHF. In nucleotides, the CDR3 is TGTGCCAGCAGTTCACCCGGGGTCGTACTCTATAGCAATCAGCCCCAGCATTTT.

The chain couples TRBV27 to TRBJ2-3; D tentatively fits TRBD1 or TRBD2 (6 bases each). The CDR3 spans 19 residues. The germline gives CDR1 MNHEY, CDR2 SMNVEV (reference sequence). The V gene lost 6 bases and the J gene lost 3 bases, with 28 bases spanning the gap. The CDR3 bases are TGTGCCAGCAGGCTAATGGCGATTGTAGAGGGGGGTGTAACAGATACGCAGTATTTT. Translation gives CASRLMAIVEGGVTDTQYF.

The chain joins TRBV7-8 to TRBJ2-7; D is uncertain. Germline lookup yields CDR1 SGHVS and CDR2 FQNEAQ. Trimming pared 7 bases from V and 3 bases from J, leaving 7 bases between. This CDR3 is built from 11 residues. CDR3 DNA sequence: TGTGCCAGCATCTCCTACTACGAGCAGTACTTC. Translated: CASISYYEQYF.

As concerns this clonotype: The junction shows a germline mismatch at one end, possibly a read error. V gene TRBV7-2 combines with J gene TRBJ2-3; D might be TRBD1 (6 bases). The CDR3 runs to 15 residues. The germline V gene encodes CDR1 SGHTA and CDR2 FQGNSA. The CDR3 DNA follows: TGTGCCAGCAGCGTAGCTAAGACAGGCGCAGATACGCAGTATTTT. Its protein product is CASSVAKTGADTQYF.

The CDR3 spells CASSLRGGGYNEQYF. CDR3 nucleotide sequence: TGTGCCAGCAGCTTACGCGGCGGGGGATACAATGAGCAGTACTTC. This chain links TRBV7-2 with TRBJ2-1; 7 positions agree with TRBD2. The DNA matches TRBJ2-7 better at its end, which makes the J call doubtful. Germline V lookup: CDR1 SGHTA, CDR2 FQGNSA. The CDR3 length is 15 residues.

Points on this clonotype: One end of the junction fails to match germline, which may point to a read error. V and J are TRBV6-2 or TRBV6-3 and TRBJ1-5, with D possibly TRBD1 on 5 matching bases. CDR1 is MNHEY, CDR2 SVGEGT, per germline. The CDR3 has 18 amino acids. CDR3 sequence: CASSYLQSRVGSNQSQHF. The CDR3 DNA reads TGTGCCAGCAGTTACCTCCAAAGCAGGGTTGGGAGCAATCAGTCCCAGCATTTT.

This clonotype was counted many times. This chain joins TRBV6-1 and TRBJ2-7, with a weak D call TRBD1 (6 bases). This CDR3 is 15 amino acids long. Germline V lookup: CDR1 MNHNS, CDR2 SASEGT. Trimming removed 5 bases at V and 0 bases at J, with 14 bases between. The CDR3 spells CASSLQGLSSYEQYF. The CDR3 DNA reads TGTGCCAGCAGTTTACAGGGCCTCAGCTCCTACGAGCAGTACTTC.

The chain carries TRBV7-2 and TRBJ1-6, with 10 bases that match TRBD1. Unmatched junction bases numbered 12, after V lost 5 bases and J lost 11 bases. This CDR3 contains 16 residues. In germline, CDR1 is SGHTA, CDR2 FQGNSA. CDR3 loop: CASSRNRDRGTAPLHF. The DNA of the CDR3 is TGTGCCAGCAGCCGTAACCGGGACAGGGGTACAGCACCCCTCCACTTT.

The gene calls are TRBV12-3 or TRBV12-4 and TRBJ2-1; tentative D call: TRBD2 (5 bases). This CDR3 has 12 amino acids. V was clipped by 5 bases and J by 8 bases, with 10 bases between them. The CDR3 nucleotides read TGTGCCAGCAGTCCCACGGACTATGAGCAGTTCTTC. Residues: CASSPTDYEQFF.

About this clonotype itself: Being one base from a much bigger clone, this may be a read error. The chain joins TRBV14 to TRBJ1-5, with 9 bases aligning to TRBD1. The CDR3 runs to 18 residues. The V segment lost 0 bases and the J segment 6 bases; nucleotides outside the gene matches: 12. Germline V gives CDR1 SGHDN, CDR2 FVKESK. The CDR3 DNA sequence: TGTGCCAGCAGCCAAGACGAGCGGGACAGGGTGTCTGGTCAGCCCCAGCATTTT. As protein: CASSQDERDRVSGQPQHF.

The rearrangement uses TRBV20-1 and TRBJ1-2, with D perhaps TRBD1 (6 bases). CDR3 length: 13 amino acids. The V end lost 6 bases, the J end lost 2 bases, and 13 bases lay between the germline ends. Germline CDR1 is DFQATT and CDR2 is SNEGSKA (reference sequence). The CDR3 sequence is CSATPQGNYGYTF. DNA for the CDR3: TGCAGTGCAACCCCCCAGGGGAACTATGGCTACACCTTC.

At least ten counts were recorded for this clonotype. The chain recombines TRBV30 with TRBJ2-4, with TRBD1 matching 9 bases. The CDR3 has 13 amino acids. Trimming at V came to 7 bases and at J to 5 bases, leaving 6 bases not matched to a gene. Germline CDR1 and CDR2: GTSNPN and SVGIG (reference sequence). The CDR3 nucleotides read TGTGCCTCCCTCCGACAGGGGGAAAACATTCAGTACTTC. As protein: CASLRQGENIQYF.

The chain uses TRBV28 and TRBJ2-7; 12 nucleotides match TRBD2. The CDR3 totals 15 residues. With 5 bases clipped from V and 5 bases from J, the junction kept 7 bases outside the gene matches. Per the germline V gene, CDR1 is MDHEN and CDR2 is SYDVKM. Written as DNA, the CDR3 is TGTGCCAGCAGTACTCTAGCGGGAGGGCCGAACGAGCAGTACTTC. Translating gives CASSTLAGGPNEQYF.

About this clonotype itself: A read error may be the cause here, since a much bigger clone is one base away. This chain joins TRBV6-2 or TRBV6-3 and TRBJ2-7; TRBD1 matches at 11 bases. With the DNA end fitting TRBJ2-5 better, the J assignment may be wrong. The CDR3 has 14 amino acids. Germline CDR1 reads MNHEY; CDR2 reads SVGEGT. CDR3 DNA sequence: TGTGCCAGCAAGTGGACAGGGGGCGCCGAGACCCAGTACTTC. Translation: CASKWTGGAETQYF.

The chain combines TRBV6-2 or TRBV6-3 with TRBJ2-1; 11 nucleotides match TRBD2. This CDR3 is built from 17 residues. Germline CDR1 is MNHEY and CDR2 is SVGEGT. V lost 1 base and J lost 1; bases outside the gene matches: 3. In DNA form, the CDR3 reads TGTGCCAGCAGTTACTGGGCTAGCGGGGGGTCCTACAATGAGCAGTTCTTC. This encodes CASSYWASGGSYNEQFF.

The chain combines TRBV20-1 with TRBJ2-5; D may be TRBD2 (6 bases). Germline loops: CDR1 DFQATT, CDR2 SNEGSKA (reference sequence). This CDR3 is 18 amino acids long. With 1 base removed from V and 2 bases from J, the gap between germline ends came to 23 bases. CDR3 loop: CSARASQTPRTTQETQYF. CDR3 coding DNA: TGCAGTGCTAGAGCCTCTCAAACCCCTAGGACTACGCAAGAGACCCAGTACTTC.